This entry lists 11 T cell receptor beta chains sequenced from one sample in a study of cytomegalovirus exposure and HLA in healthy donors (dated 2017 in TCRdb). Libraries were made using the immunoSEQ multiplex PCR assay. For the multiplex PCR, a mixture combining 60 forward primers for TCR Vbeta segments and 13 reverse primers for TCR Jbeta segments was used. TCRdb re-hosts the immuneACCESS table, in-frame sequences only. Its copies lack some clones; in the studies checked, an unresolved V gene accounts for under half of them, and the cause for the rest is not known. The sample records under 200,000 clones, 70% to 90% of which are singletons. In total, the top ten clones hold about 2% of the sample. Sequences were obtained from PBMCs. The receptors come from a woman between 18 and 29 years old in good health and CMV-seronegative.

The chain employs TRBV19 and TRBJ2-7; 7 nucleotides agree with TRBD1. This CDR3 is 16 amino acids long. Looked up from germline, CDR1 is LNHDA and CDR2 is SQIVND (reference sequence). V lost 4 bases, J lost 2 bases, and 11 bases stayed unmatched. CDR3: CASSTPLGTATYEQYF. In nucleotides, the CDR3 is TGTGCCAGTAGTACCCCTTTAGGGACAGCTACCTACGAGCAGTACTTC. The complete variable domain, with remaining parts taken from reference TRBV19 and TRBJ2-7, reads DGGITQSPKYLFRKEGQNVTLSCEQNLNHDAMYWYRQDPGQGLRLIYYSQIVNDFQKGDIAEGYSVSREKKESFPLTVTSAQKNPTAFYLCASSTPLGTATYEQYFGPGTRLTVT.

The chain is built from TRBV5-6 and TRBJ2-7; D possibly corresponds to TRBD1 (6 bases). Trimming cost V 9 bases and J 1 base, with 20 bases left between them. The CDR3 extends over 15 amino acids. CDR1 and CDR2 from the germline V gene are SGHDT and YYEEEE. The CDR3 loop is CANLVTGRVSYEQYF. The CDR3 nucleotides are TGTGCCAACTTGGTAACAGGGCGGGTATCCTACGAGCAGTACTTC.

The chain uses TRBV2 and TRBJ2-3, with 12 nucleotides matching TRBD2. Trimming cost V 6 bases and J 2 bases; bases outside gene matches: 6. The CDR3 has 16 amino acids. Germline lookup yields CDR1 SNHLY and CDR2 FYNNEI. CDR3 sequence (DNA): TGTGCCAGCAGCCGACTAGCGGGAGATACCACAGATACGCAGTATTTT. Protein product: CASSRLAGDTTDTQYF.

This clone is a singleton in its sample. The chain uses TRBV13 and TRBJ2-2; 7 nucleotides match TRBD2. V was pared by 5 bases and J by 6 bases, with 15 bases of the junction left unmatched. CDR1 and CDR2 (germline): PRHDT, FYEKMQ (reference sequence). The CDR3 runs 17 residues. Here the CDR3 DNA reads TGTGCCAGCAGCAAAATGGCTAACGGGGGGAGCGCCGGGGAGCTGTTTTTT. This codes for CASSKMANGGSAGELFF.

The chain uses TRBV2 and TRBJ2-3; 9 bases fit TRBD1. J lost 1 base, V lost 4 bases, and 6 bases had no gene match. CDR3 length equals 16 residues. Germline assignment: CDR1 SNHLY and CDR2 FYNNEI. CDR3 region: CASSGLQGAGTDTQYF. The CDR3 DNA reads as TGTGCCAGCAGTGGGCTACAGGGGGCAGGCACAGATACGCAGTATTTT.

This chain uses TRBV4-1 with TRBJ2-2; D perhaps matches TRBD2 (7 bases). Germline V gives CDR1 MGHRA, CDR2 YSYEKL. Trimming pared 4 bases from V and 2 bases from J, leaving 11 bases between. The CDR3 is 15 residues long. CDR3 loop: CASSPRGGNTGELFF. In DNA, the CDR3 is TGCGCCAGCAGCCCGAGGGGGGGTAACACCGGGGAGCTGTTTTTT.

As concerns this clone: It is likely a read error, because the conserved phenylalanine at the end of the CDR3 is missing. The DNA is omitted, as the CDR3 cannot be located on it reliably, and the CDR3 follows TCRdb's listing. V usage is TRBV4-1 and J usage is TRBJ1-1; the table's D call of TRBD1 was not tested on the DNA. Germline V gene sequence: CDR1 MGHRA, CDR2 YSYEKL. The length of the CDR3 is 9 amino acids, counting both ends. The CDR3 is CASSQDPTG.

The chain recombines TRBV6-4 with TRBJ2-1, with 11 positions matching TRBD1. Losses at the gene ends were 2 bases for V and 7 bases for J; bases not matched to a gene: 1. The germline gives CDR1 MRHNA, CDR2 SNTAGT. The CDR3 covers 14 residues. CDR3 region: CASSDGQGANEQFF. The CDR3 region has the DNA TGTGCCAGCAGTGACGGACAGGGGGCTAATGAGCAGTTCTTC.

J is TRBJ1-1 and V is TRBV19, with D maybe TRBD1 (6 bases). Looked up from germline, CDR1 is LNHDA and CDR2 is SQIVND (reference sequence). CDR3 length: 13 residues. The V gene lost 7 bases and the J gene lost 0 bases, with 9 bases spanning the gap. The CDR3 sequence: CASMRDMNTEAFF. For the CDR3, the DNA is TGTGCCAGTATGAGGGACATGAACACTGAAGCTTTCTTT.

This chain joins TRBV28 and TRBJ1-5; TRBD1 is a possible D gene (6 bases). Germline V CDR1 and CDR2: MDHEN, SYDVKM. The CDR3 runs 15 residues. V shed 6 bases and J shed 5 bases, with 17 bases lying between them. The CDR3 here is CASRAIFTGYQPQHF. CDR3 nucleotides: TGTGCCAGCAGGGCGATTTTTACAGGGTATCAGCCCCAGCATTTT.

This clone showed up just once. The V call is TRBV10-1, the J call TRBJ1-1; 7 bases fit TRBD1. The CDR3 consists of 13 residues. Per the germline V gene, CDR1 is WNHNN and CDR2 is SYGVQD (reference sequence). Trimming removed 10 bases from V and 5 bases from J; junction bases left unmatched: 10. Here the CDR3 reads CAIEHRGATEAFF. As DNA, the CDR3 is TGCGCCATCGAACACAGGGGAGCAACTGAAGCTTTCTTT.